This T cell receptor beta chain was found in a study of cytomegalovirus exposure and HLA in healthy donors. The germline V gene encodes CDR1 SGDLS and CDR2 YYNGEE. V shed 1 base, J shed 5 bases, and the junction held 5 bases outside the gene matches. The CDR3 runs to 14 residues. 60 Vbeta and 13 Jbeta primers were used in PCR. Method: immunoSEQ multiplex PCR; TCRdb's copy keeps in-frame clones and lacks some. Of roughly 120,000 clones listed, about 81% are singletons. This TCR derives from a man aged 35 to 55 in good health and CMV-seronegative. Sequencing used PBMCs. The chain employs TRBV9 and TRBJ2-5; 7 bases match TRBD2. The CDR3 DNA is TGTGCCAGCAGCGTATCTAGCGGTGGGGAGACCCAGTACTTC. As protein: CASSVSSGGETQYF.